The next 24 T cell receptor beta chains were all read from a single sample in a study of memory CD4+ T cells and cytomegalovirus serostatus. Assay: immunoSEQ multiplex PCR; the TCRdb copy retains only in-frame clones and omits some. The repertoire consists of about 56,000 clones, with 60% to 75% occurring once and the leading ten covering approximately 2.6%. Single viable CD3+CD4+CD8-CD45RO+ cells were sorted as the memory CD4+ T cells. The sample taken for sequencing was memory CD4+ T cells from blood. These TCRs come from an adult in good health and CMV-seropositive.

The J gene is TRBJ2-3, the V gene TRBV7-8, with D perhaps TRBD1 or TRBD2 (7 bases each). CDR3 size: 16 residues. With 0 bases removed from V and 3 bases from J, the gap between germline ends came to 13 bases. CDR1 is SGHVS and CDR2 is FQNEAQ in the germline V gene. The CDR3 loop is CASSLAAGGETDTQYF. CDR3 nucleotide sequence: TGTGCCAGCAGCTTAGCGGCAGGGGGGGAAACAGATACGCAGTATTTT.

V gene TRBV25-1 combines with J gene TRBJ2-2, with 10 bases aligning to TRBD1. Germline V lookup: CDR1 MGHDK, CDR2 SYGVNS. The V gene end was trimmed by 3 bases and the J gene end by 5 bases; junction bases not matched to a gene: 6. The CDR3 consists of 16 residues. In DNA form, the CDR3 reads TGTGCCAGCAGTGACGTTGGGACAGGGGATACCGGGGAGCTGTTTTTT. Its translation: CASSDVGTGDTGELFF.

The chain recombines TRBV4-3 with TRBJ2-7, with 14 positions matching TRBD2. V lost 3 bases, J lost 0 bases, and 10 bases stayed unmatched. Looked up from germline, CDR1 is LGHNA and CDR2 is YSLEER. There are 19 residues in the CDR3. The CDR3 here is CASSQRAGTSGSFSYEQYF. DNA of the CDR3: TGCGCCAGCAGCCAGAGGGCCGGGACTAGCGGGAGTTTCTCCTACGAGCAGTACTTC.

Remarks on this clone: One end of the junction does not line up with germline, which may come from a read error. V gene TRBV10-1 combines with J gene TRBJ1-1, with D uncertain. Germline assignment: CDR1 WNHNN and CDR2 SYGVQD (reference sequence). The CDR3 has 13 amino acids. CDR3 sequence (DNA): TGCGCCAGCACTGAGAACATGAACACTGAAGCTTTCTTT. Amino acid sequence: CASTENMNTEAFF.

The chain employs TRBV7-6 and TRBJ1-4, with 8 bases identical to TRBD1. Germline values: CDR1 SGHVS, CDR2 FNYEAQ. This CDR3 contains 14 residues. V was clipped by 2 bases and J by 5 bases; unmatched bases: 1. CDR3: CASSLRTGNEKLFF. CDR3 in DNA: TGTGCCAGCAGCTTACGGACAGGGAATGAAAAACTGTTTTTT.

This clone was detected a few times. The chain employs TRBV18 and TRBJ2-2; D remains ambiguous. This CDR3 spans 17 amino acids. The germline CDR1 and CDR2 sequences are KGHSH and LQKENI. Trimming left V 0 bases short and J 4 bases short, with 15 bases between. The CDR3 nucleotides read TGTGCCAGCTCACCACCAAAGGCGTCGGGCCTCACCGGGGAGCTGTTTTTT. Its translation is CASSPPKASGLTGELFF.

The V gene is TRBV5-1, the J gene TRBJ2-3, with D uncertain. CDR1 is SGHRS, CDR2 YFSETQ, per germline. V shed 4 bases and J shed 1 base, with 4 bases lying between them. The CDR3 spans 12 residues. The DNA for the CDR3 is TGCGCCAGCAGCCTACGCACAGATACGCAGTATTTT. Residues: CASSLRTDTQYF.

The chain is built from TRBV11-2 and TRBJ1-5; D ambiguous. The CDR3 sequence is 14 residues long. Germline values: CDR1 SGHAT, CDR2 FQNNGV. The V end lost 1 base, the J end lost 4 bases, and 8 bases lay between the germline ends. As DNA, the CDR3 is TGTGCCAGCAGCTTAGCTCTCTCTAATCAGCCCCAGCATTTT. Its protein product is CASSLALSNQPQHF.

This chain uses TRBV7-9 with TRBJ1-1; D is uncertain. Germline V gene data show CDR1 as SEHNR and CDR2 as FQNEAQ (reference sequence). The V gene lost 1 base and the J gene lost 7 bases, with 7 bases spanning the gap. The CDR3 length is 12 residues. CDR3 amino acids: CASSLEGNEAFF. The CDR3 DNA is TGTGCCAGCAGCTTAGAAGGGAATGAAGCTTTCTTT.

This clone was counted between two and nine times. This sequence joins TRBV7-8 and TRBJ2-5, with no clear D. This CDR3 region has 11 residues. V was cut by 5 bases and J by 5 bases, with 6 bases left in between. CDR1 is SGHVS, CDR2 FQNEAQ, per germline. CDR3 sequence reads: CASSDLETQYF. The DNA of the CDR3 is TGTGCCAGCAGCGACTTGGAGACCCAGTACTTC.

The chain joins TRBV7-2 to TRBJ1-2, with 7 bases matching TRBD1. The germline gives CDR1 SGHTA, CDR2 FQGNSA. V dropped 3 bases and J dropped 3; count of bases not matched to a gene: 19. This CDR3 comprises 19 residues. CDR3 nucleotide sequence: TGTGCCAGCAGCTTTCCCTCCTCCAGGGGGATCCCCTCCCACTATGGCTACACCTTC. Translated, it gives CASSFPSSRGIPSHYGYTF.

This clone has only one observation. The gene calls are TRBV6-6 and TRBJ2-1; TRBD2 matches at 7 bases. The germline V gene has CDR1 MNHNY and CDR2 SVGAGI (reference sequence). This CDR3 has 14 amino acids. J gave up 10 bases and V 10 bases, and 16 bases lay outside the gene matches. The CDR3 DNA reads TGTGCCATCAGAGGGCGGGCCGCGGGGGACGAGCAGTTCTTC. It encodes CAIRGRAAGDEQFF.

The chain uses TRBV28 and TRBJ1-5; D is unclear. Germline assignment: CDR1 MDHEN and CDR2 SYDVKM. The V gene lost 10 bases and the J gene lost 1 base, with 8 bases spanning the gap. The CDR3 totals 12 residues. Here the CDR3 reads CAIKASNQPQHF. In DNA, the CDR3 is TGTGCCATTAAGGCGAGCAATCAGCCCCAGCATTTT.

CDR3 nucleotides: TGTGCCAGCAGCGCCCCCGGGACTAGCGGGAGGCCCTACAATGAGCAGTTCTTC. Protein: CASSAPGTSGRPYNEQFF. This chain uses TRBV7-9 with TRBJ2-1, with 15 bases identical to TRBD2. Germline V gene data show CDR1 as SEHNR and CDR2 as FQNEAQ (reference sequence). CDR3 length: 18 amino acids. The V gene end was trimmed by 5 bases and the J gene end by 2 bases; junction bases not matched to a gene: 7.

V and J are TRBV21-1 and TRBJ2-7. TRBV21-1 is flagged as a pseudogene. The length of the CDR3 is 15 residues. The DNA of the CDR3 is TGTGCCAGCATTCCTCCGCCGCCGGACTCCTACGAGCAGTACTTC. This encodes CASIPPPPDSYEQYF.

The chain has TRBV18 and TRBJ2-7, with TRBD2 as a possible D gene (5 bases). Germline CDR1 KGHSH, CDR2 LQKENI. This CDR3 has 13 amino acids. V lost 6 bases and J lost 4, with 13 bases in between. The CDR3 nucleotides are TGTGCCAGCTCCCTCGGAACGGGATACGAGCAGTACGTC. Translation: CASSLGTGYEQYV.

The chain recombines TRBV5-8 with TRBJ1-5; no definite D call. This CDR3 has 15 amino acids. Germline V gene lookup returns CDR1 SGHTS and CDR2 YDEGEE. V lost 0 bases to trimming and J lost 5 bases, with 12 bases between them. CDR3 coding DNA: TGTGCCAGCAGCTTGGACCGTCCCATATATCAGCCCCAGCATTTT. Translated, it gives CASSLDRPIYQPQHF.

This chain links TRBV12-5 with TRBJ2-5, with D possibly TRBD1 on 6 matching bases. V lost 7 bases and J lost 1, with 13 bases in between. The CDR3 has 14 residues. Germline CDR1 LGHNT, CDR2 FRNRAP. CDR3 sequence: CASAPGTIQETQYF. The CDR3 bases are TGTGCTAGTGCCCCCGGGACAATCCAAGAGACCCAGTACTTC.

The V and J genes are TRBV10-3 and TRBJ2-7; 9 bases line up with TRBD1. The V gene's germline CDR1 is ENHRY and CDR2 SYGVKD. CDR3 length: 13 residues. Germline trimming cut 5 bases from V and 5 bases from J; bases unmatched to any gene: 4. CDR3 sequence (DNA): TGTGCCATCAGTTCCGGGACAGGGAACGAGCAGTACGTC. Translating gives CAISSGTGNEQYV.

V usage is TRBV15 and J usage is TRBJ1-4; TRBD1 is a possible D gene (6 bases). V was cut by 3 bases and J by 11 bases, with 10 bases left in between. Germline CDR1 is LNHNV and CDR2 is YYDKDF (reference sequence). CDR3 length: 12 amino acids. The CDR3 here is CATSRYRDKLFF. CDR3 bases: TGTGCCACCAGCAGGTACAGGGATAAACTGTTTTTT.

This sequence joins TRBV11-3 and TRBJ2-1; 9 nucleotides align to TRBD2. This CDR3 is built from 17 residues. V was clipped by 0 bases and J by 10 bases; unmatched bases: 13. CDR1 SGHNT and CDR2 YENEEA come from the germline V gene. The CDR3 DNA follows: TGTGCCAGCAGCTTAGATCTGGGTGGGACTAGCCGGGGGGAGCAGTTCTTC. Its protein product is CASSLDLGGTSRGEQFF.

The rearrangement uses TRBV19 and TRBJ1-5; 8 positions match TRBD1. Trimming cost V 6 bases and J 0 bases; bases outside gene matches: 10. Germline V gene lookup returns CDR1 LNHDA and CDR2 SQIVND (reference sequence). The CDR3 has 17 amino acids. The CDR3 DNA reads TGTGCCAGTAGCAGGGCGACAGGGGTCGGTAGCAATCAGCCCCAGCATTTT. This encodes CASSRATGVGSNQPQHF.

The gene calls are TRBV5-1 and TRBJ2-2; D unclear. Trimming cost V 0 bases and J 6 bases, with 12 bases left between them. This CDR3 has 15 amino acids. Per germline, CDR1 SGHRS and CDR2 YFSETQ. The CDR3 nucleotides read TGCGCCAGCAGCTTGGAGCAGGTTGGAGCCGGGGAGCTGTTTTTT. This translates into CASSLEQVGAGELFF.

This sequence joins TRBV11-2 and TRBJ1-1; D might be TRBD1 (5 bases). The CDR3 covers 13 residues. Germline CDR1 SGHAT, CDR2 FQNNGV. The V gene lost 3 bases and the J gene lost 3 bases, with 8 bases spanning the gap. This CDR3 is CASSFRADTEAFF. The CDR3, as DNA: TGTGCCAGCAGCTTCAGGGCGGACACTGAAGCTTTCTTT.